The 27 T cell receptor beta chains below were found in one sample sequenced in a study of cytomegalovirus exposure and HLA in healthy donors. PCR primers comprised 60 Vbeta and 13 Jbeta primers. Produced via immunoSEQ multiplex PCR; TCRdb's table is partial and in-frame only. This table has some 160,000 clones, 65% to 80% appearing once. The sequenced sample consisted of PBMCs. The receptors stem from a woman aged 40 to 50 in good health and CMV-seronegative.

The chain links TRBV7-3 to TRBJ2-5, with D perhaps matching TRBD2 (6 bases). The CDR3 extends over 14 amino acids. Trimming took off 3 bases at V and 1 base at J, with 9 bases between the two ends. The germline CDR1 and CDR2 sequences are SGHTA and FQGTGA. The chain's CDR3 is CASSLAGSQETQYF. CDR3 sequence (DNA): TGTGCCAGCAGCTTGGCGGGGAGCCAAGAGACCCAGTACTTC.

This clone was picked up one time. The chain joins TRBV15 to TRBJ2-1; D remains unclear. The length of the CDR3 is 16 residues. The V end lost 7 bases, the J end lost 0 bases, and 16 bases lay between the germline ends. The germline gives CDR1 LNHNV, CDR2 YYDKDF (reference sequence). CDR3 coding DNA: TGTGCCACCACGTCTCTTGAAAAGAGCTCCTACAATGAGCAGTTCTTC. It codes for CATTSLEKSSYNEQFF. Drawing the rest from reference TRBV15 and TRBJ2-1, the complete variable domain is DAMVIQNPRYQVTQFGKPVTLSCSQTLNHNVMYWYQQKSSQAPKLLFHYYDKDFNNEADTPDNFQSRRPNTSFCFLDIRSPGLGDTAMYLCATTSLEKSSYNEQFFGPGTRLTVL.

This chain uses TRBV7-2 with TRBJ2-3, with D hard to call. This CDR3 region has 16 residues. V lost 2 bases to trimming and J lost 0 bases, with 12 bases between them. Germline values: CDR1 SGHTA, CDR2 FQGNSA. CDR3 sequence: CASSLRRLTSTDTQYF. Written as DNA, the CDR3 is TGTGCCAGCAGCTTACGGCGACTTACTAGCACAGATACGCAGTATTTT.

This chain joins TRBV6-5 and TRBJ2-3; the D is unclear. The CDR3 covers 11 residues. V dropped 5 bases and J dropped 8 bases, with 8 bases sitting between them. In germline, CDR1 is MNHEY, CDR2 SVGAGI. CDR3 region: CASSDIPTQYF. CDR3 bases: TGTGCCAGCAGTGACATACCTACGCAGTATTTT.

The genes are TRBV6-5 and TRBJ1-5, with 8 bases fitting TRBD1. The germline CDR1 and CDR2 sequences are MNHEY and SVGAGI. V trimming: 7 bases; J trimming: 4 bases; junction bases outside the gene matches: 6. CDR3 length equals 14 residues. CDR3 in amino acids: CASTTGGVNQPQHF. The CDR3 DNA reads as TGTGCCAGCACCACAGGGGGGGTAAATCAGCCCCAGCATTTT.

This clone was counted a few times. This chain joins TRBV4-3 and TRBJ1-1; D is unclear. The length of the CDR3 is 13 residues. V lost 3 bases and J lost 0, with 5 bases in between. Germline assignment: CDR1 LGHNA and CDR2 YSLEER. CDR3 residues: CASSQDLNTEAFF. The CDR3 DNA reads as TGCGCCAGCAGCCAGGACTTGAACACTGAAGCTTTCTTT.

The chain has TRBV7-2 and TRBJ2-2; 11 nucleotides line up with TRBD1. In germline, CDR1 is SGHTA, CDR2 FQGNSA. J lost 6 bases, V lost 1 base, and 13 bases had no gene match. The CDR3 totals 19 residues. This chain's CDR3 is CASSLVLMGRTGGSGELFF. Here the CDR3 DNA reads TGTGCCAGCAGCTTAGTACTCATGGGGAGGACAGGGGGCTCCGGGGAGCTGTTTTTT.

The V gene is TRBV9, the J gene TRBJ1-6; 9 bases are a match to TRBD1. The germline CDR1 and CDR2 sequences are SGDLS and YYNGEE. The CDR3 loop spans 14 amino acids. After removal of 4 bases from V and 10 bases from J, the junction contained 6 bases not matched to a gene. This CDR3 reads CASSRTGVGSPLHF. CDR3 nucleotides: TGTGCCAGCAGCAGGACAGGGGTGGGCTCACCCCTCCACTTT.

The chain combines TRBV5-1 with TRBJ2-5; 9 bases line up with TRBD1. Germline CDR1 is SGHRS and CDR2 is YFSETQ. V shed 6 bases and J 5 bases; nucleotides not matched to a gene: 8. The CDR3 is 14 residues long. The CDR3 here is CASMATGGSETQYF. DNA of the CDR3: TGCGCCAGCATGGCGACAGGGGGAAGTGAGACCCAGTACTTC. Full variable domain (remainder filled in from reference TRBV5-1 and TRBJ2-5): KAGVTQTPRYLIKTRGQQVTLSCSPISGHRSVSWYQQTPGQGLQFLFEYFSETQRNKGNFPGRFSGRQFSNSRSEMNVSTLELGDSALYLCASMATGGSETQYFGPGTRLLVL.

The chain has TRBV28 and TRBJ1-2, with D maybe TRBD1 (6 bases). The CDR3 sequence is 13 residues long. Trimming pared 4 bases from V and 6 bases from J, leaving 12 bases between. Germline V gene lookup returns CDR1 MDHEN and CDR2 SYDVKM. The CDR3 DNA follows: TGTGCCAGCAGTTATGAACAGGGTGATGGCTACACCTTC. Its translation is CASSYEQGDGYTF.

The chain joins TRBV5-8 to TRBJ1-3; D perhaps matches TRBD1 (5 bases). Germline loops: CDR1 SGHTS, CDR2 YDEGEE. The CDR3 spans 15 residues. V lost 2 bases to trimming and J lost 0 bases, with 9 bases between them. CDR3 sequence (DNA): TGTGCCAGCAGCTTCCGACAGCGCTCTGGAAACACCATATATTTT. Translating gives CASSFRQRSGNTIYF. Full variable domain (missing parts from reference TRBV5-8 and TRBJ1-3): EAGVTQSPTHLIKTRGQQATLRCSPISGHTSVYWYQQALGLGLQFLLWYDEGEERNRGNFPPRFSGRQFPNYSSELNVNALELEDSALYLCASSFRQRSGNTIYFGEGSWLTVV.

The chain couples TRBV28 to TRBJ2-1; possibly TRBD1 for D (6 bases). The CDR3 spans 15 residues. Per the germline V gene, CDR1 is MDHEN and CDR2 is SYDVKM. Trimming shortened V by 6 bases and J by 2 bases, and 14 bases separated the two germline ends. CDR3 bases: TGTGCCAGCAGCCAACTAGGGGGACCCTACAATGAGCAGTTCTTC. It encodes CASSQLGGPYNEQFF.

In the case of this clone: A junction end diverges from the germline sequence, so it may reflect a read error. The CDR3 spells CASSGTGNQPQHF. CDR3 in DNA: TGTGCCAGCAGTGGGACAGGCAACCAGCCCCAGCATTTT. The chain combines TRBV6-6 with TRBJ1-5; 8 positions match TRBD1. Germline lookup yields CDR1 MNHNY and CDR2 SVGAGI (reference sequence). There are 13 residues in the CDR3.

This clone was detected only once. The J gene is TRBJ1-1, the V gene TRBV19; D perhaps matches TRBD1 (5 bases). This CDR3 has 20 residues. Trimming shortened V by 3 bases and J by 0 bases, and 26 bases separated the two germline ends. Germline CDR1 and CDR2: LNHDA and SQIVND (reference sequence). The chain's CDR3 is CASSIRSQGNYYLMNTEAFF. The CDR3 region has the DNA TGTGCCAGTAGTATCCGATCTCAGGGTAATTACTACCTGATGAACACTGAAGCTTTCTTT.

The rearrangement uses TRBV19 and TRBJ1-1; maybe TRBD1 (5 bases). The CDR3 runs 15 residues. Trimming pared 3 bases from V and 3 bases from J, leaving 14 bases between. Germline lookup yields CDR1 LNHDA and CDR2 SQIVND (reference sequence). CDR3 nucleotide sequence: TGTGCCAGTAGTATTCGCCCCGACAGTCACACTGAAGCTTTCTTT. This gives the protein CASSIRPDSHTEAFF.

The chain combines TRBV4-3 with TRBJ2-7; weak D call: TRBD1 (5 bases). Looked up from germline, CDR1 is LGHNA and CDR2 is YSLEER. Trimming took 6 bases from V and 0 from J, leaving 6 bases between them. CDR3 size: 12 residues. The CDR3 sequence is CASRGDSYEQYF. The CDR3 DNA reads as TGCGCCAGCAGAGGGGACTCCTACGAGCAGTACTTC.

This rearrangement joins TRBV6-1 to TRBJ2-7; no definite D call. The CDR3 is 14 amino acids. CDR1 is MNHNS and CDR2 is SASEGT in the germline V gene. Deletions cut 6 bases from V and 4 bases from J, with 16 bases between. The CDR3 loop reads CASRPNARIYEQYF. As DNA, the CDR3 is TGTGCCAGCAGACCTAATGCCAGGATTTACGAGCAGTACTTC.

This clone was seen a single time. The rearrangement links TRBV29-1 to TRBJ1-2; TRBD1 agrees at 8 bases. V trimming: 6 bases; J trimming: 6 bases; junction bases outside the gene matches: 6. The CDR3 loop spans 12 amino acids. Germline CDR1 SQVTM, CDR2 ANQGSEA. CDR3 sequence reads: CSVRQGRNGYTF. CDR3 DNA: TGCAGCGTGCGACAGGGGCGGAATGGCTACACCTTC.

J is TRBJ2-2 and V is TRBV10-3; 11 bases fit TRBD1. V lost 3 bases to trimming and J lost 6 bases; unmatched junction nucleotides: 3. CDR3 length equals 15 residues. The germline gives CDR1 ENHRY, CDR2 SYGVKD. CDR3: CAISEPGQGAGELFF. CDR3 nucleotide sequence: TGTGCCATCAGTGAACCGGGACAGGGGGCCGGGGAGCTGTTTTTT.

The chain couples TRBV28 to TRBJ2-7; TRBD1 aligns across 11 bases. V shed 8 bases and J 2 bases; nucleotides not matched to a gene: 5. The CDR3 loop spans 14 amino acids. Germline V lookup: CDR1 MDHEN, CDR2 SYDVKM. In nucleotides, the CDR3 is TGTGCCAGCTACGGACAGGGGGCTGCCTACGAGCAGTACTTC. This codes for CASYGQGAAYEQYF.

This clone was picked up a small number of times. The chain combines TRBV6-1 with TRBJ1-2; 7 bases fit TRBD1. Unmatched junction bases numbered 5, after V lost 6 bases and J lost 1 base. CDR1 MNHNS and CDR2 SASEGT come from the germline V gene. This CDR3 comprises 14 residues. CDR3 sequence reads: CASRDGQVNYGYTF. CDR3 sequence (DNA): TGTGCCAGCAGGGATGGACAGGTTAACTATGGCTACACCTTC.

CDR3 sequence reads: CATSSRQETQYF. DNA of the CDR3: TGTGCCACCAGCAGTCGTCAAGAGACCCAGTACTTC. The rearrangement links TRBV15 to TRBJ2-5; D not resolved. The CDR3 spans 12 residues. Trimming removed 3 bases from V and 2 bases from J, with 4 bases in between. Germline assignment: CDR1 LNHNV and CDR2 YYDKDF (reference sequence).

This clone has more than one count but fewer than ten. V and J are TRBV4-3 and TRBJ2-7; D gene ambiguous. There are 15 residues in the CDR3. The V and J ends lost 2 bases and 6 bases respectively, with 17 bases between them. Germline V gene lookup returns CDR1 LGHNA and CDR2 YSLEER. CDR3 region: CASSQNSAGLTEQYF. The CDR3 bases are TGCGCCAGCAGCCAAAATTCCGCCGGGTTGACCGAGCAGTACTTC.

The chain joins TRBV27 to TRBJ2-2; a weak D match, TRBD1 (5 bases). The V end was cut by 1 base, the J end by 6 bases, with 18 bases between. CDR1 is MNHEY, CDR2 SMNVEV, per germline (reference sequence). The CDR3 is made up of 17 amino acids. This CDR3 reads CASSLYRPGDFPGELFF. Here the CDR3 DNA reads TGTGCCAGCAGTTTATACAGGCCCGGCGACTTTCCCGGGGAGCTGTTTTTT.

The gene calls are TRBV13 and TRBJ2-5; 9 bases are a match to TRBD1. Germline V gene sequence: CDR1 PRHDT, CDR2 FYEKMQ (reference sequence). This CDR3 is 15 amino acids long. J lost 3 bases, V lost 5 bases, and 7 bases had no gene match. The CDR3 DNA reads TGTGCCAGCAGCAGCCCCCGGGACAGGGAAGAGACCCAGTACTTC. Translating gives CASSSPRDREETQYF.

This sequence joins TRBV5-4 and TRBJ2-7; possibly TRBD2 for D (7 bases). Deletions cut 3 bases from V and 4 bases from J, with 14 bases between. This CDR3 contains 14 residues. CDR1 is SGHNT, CDR2 YYREEE, per germline (reference sequence). CDR3 residues: CASSSGRGQYEQYF. As DNA, the CDR3 is TGTGCCAGCAGCTCGGGGCGGGGGCAGTACGAGCAGTACTTC.

This rearrangement joins TRBV9 to TRBJ2-2; D is unclear. V was clipped by 2 bases and J by 5 bases, with 4 bases between them. CDR3 length: 12 amino acids. Germline V gives CDR1 SGDLS, CDR2 YYNGEE. Here the CDR3 reads CASSVLTGELFF. The CDR3 DNA reads as TGTGCCAGCAGCGTTTTAACCGGGGAGCTGTTTTTT.